This TCR beta chain was captured in a study of blood T cell repertoires in COVID-19. The table came from immunoSEQ multiplex PCR; TCRdb's copy has only in-frame clones and leaves some out. Of roughly 200,000 clones in the sample, approximately 80% were seen once. CDR1 is SNHLY, CDR2 FYNNEI, per germline. V was pared by 7 bases and J by 5 bases, with 26 bases between. The CDR3 consists of 17 residues. The gene calls are TRBV2 and TRBJ1-1, with D hard to call. Sequencing was carried out using peripheral blood. The sequence was obtained from a woman older than 75 with COVID-19, enrolled during active disease. CDR3 loop: CASTPVRRVVLRTEAFF. CDR3 DNA: TGTGCCAGCACCCCAGTTAGGCGCGTGGTTCTGCGGACTGAAGCTTTCTTT.